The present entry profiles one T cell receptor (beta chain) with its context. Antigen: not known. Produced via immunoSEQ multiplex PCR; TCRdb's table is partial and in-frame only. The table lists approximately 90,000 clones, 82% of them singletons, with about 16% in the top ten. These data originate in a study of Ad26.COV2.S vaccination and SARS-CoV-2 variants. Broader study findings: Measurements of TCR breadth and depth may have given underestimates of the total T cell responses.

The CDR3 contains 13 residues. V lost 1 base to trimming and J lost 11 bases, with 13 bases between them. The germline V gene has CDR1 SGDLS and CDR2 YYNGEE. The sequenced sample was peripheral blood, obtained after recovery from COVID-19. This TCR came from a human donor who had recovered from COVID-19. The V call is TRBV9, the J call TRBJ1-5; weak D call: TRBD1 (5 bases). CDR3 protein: CASSVHPAGAQHF. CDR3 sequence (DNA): TGTGCCAGCAGCGTACATCCGGCGGGGGCCCAGCATTTT.